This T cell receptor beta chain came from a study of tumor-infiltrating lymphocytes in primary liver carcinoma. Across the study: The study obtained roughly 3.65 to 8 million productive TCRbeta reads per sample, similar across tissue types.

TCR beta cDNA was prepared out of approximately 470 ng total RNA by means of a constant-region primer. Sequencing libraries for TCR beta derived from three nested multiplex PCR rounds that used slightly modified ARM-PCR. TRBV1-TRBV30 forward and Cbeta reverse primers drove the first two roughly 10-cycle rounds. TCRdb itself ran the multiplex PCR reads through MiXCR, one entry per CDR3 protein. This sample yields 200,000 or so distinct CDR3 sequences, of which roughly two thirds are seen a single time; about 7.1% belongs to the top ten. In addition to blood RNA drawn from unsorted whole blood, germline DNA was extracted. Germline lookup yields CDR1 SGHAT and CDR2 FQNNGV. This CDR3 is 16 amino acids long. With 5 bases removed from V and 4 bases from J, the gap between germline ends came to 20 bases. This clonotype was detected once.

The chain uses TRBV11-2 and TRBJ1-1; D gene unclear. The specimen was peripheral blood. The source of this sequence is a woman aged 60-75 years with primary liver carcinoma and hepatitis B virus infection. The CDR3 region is CASSLVAWAEGTEAFF. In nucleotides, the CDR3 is TGTGCCAGCAGCCTAGTGGCGTGGGCGGAGGGCACTGAAGCTTTCTTT.